This T cell receptor (beta chain) is drawn from a study of T cell changes during pregnancy in multiple sclerosis. Produced via immunoSEQ multiplex PCR; TCRdb's table is partial and in-frame only. The sample lists under 130,000 clones, approximately 90% occurring once. This specimen was peripheral blood, taken after pregnancy. The clonotype comes from a female donor with multiple sclerosis, enrolled in a pregnancy study.

The CDR3 DNA sequence: TGTGCCACCAGCAGAGACGAGGCGGCCGAGCAGTACTTC. Its protein is CATSRDEAAEQYF. This chain connects TRBV15 to TRBJ2-7; D not certain. The CDR3 contains 13 residues. The germline CDR1 and CDR2 sequences are LNHNV and YYDKDF (reference sequence). Trimming stripped 0 bases from V and 6 bases from J, with 9 bases between.